These T cell receptor beta chains were read from a single sample in a study of T-cell reconstitution after alpha-beta-depleted transplantation in children. TCRdb called the PCR reads again in MiXCR, with one record for every CDR3 protein. The data contain about 260,000 distinct CDR3 sequences, 6.5% to 10% of them singletons. The sample here was PBMCs, mostly from graft donor cells, taken 180 days after TCRalphabeta/CD19-depleted stem cell transplant. The receptors derive from a male patient between 10 and 17 years old who had a stem cell transplant for acute lymphoblastic leukemia, so the T cells may come from the graft donor. CDR3s include the opening cysteine and the closing phenylalanine or tryptophan. Fields, in order: CDR3 length, V gene, clone size, J gene, D gene, CDR3 DNA, CDR3 protein. A D gene is named only where the DNA matches it firmly. Clone size appears in some rows only: once, few, many, or a class for an expanded clone.

>15|TRBV28|many|TRBJ1-5|TRBD1
TGTGCCAGCAGTTTTAGGGGACAGGGCAATCAGCCCCAGCATTTT
CASSFRGQGNQPQHF
>14|TRBV20-1|many|TRBJ1-5|.
TGCAGTGCTAGAGAAGGAGATAGCAATCAGCCCCAGCATTTT
CSAREGDSNQPQHF
>16|TRBV10-3|many|TRBJ2-3|TRBD2
TGTGCCATCAGCGAAATAGAGGGGAGGGCTACGGATACGCAGTATTTT
CAISEIEGRATDTQYF
>15|TRBV18|.|TRBJ2-2|.
TGTGCCAGCTCACCAGGACCGACTGAATTAGGGGAGCCGTTTTTT
CASSPGPTELGEPFF
>15|TRBV13|many|TRBJ2-2|.
TGTGCCAGCAGCTTCGGGTGGGGAAGCACCGGGGAGCTGTTTTTT
CASSFGWGSTGELFF
>15|TRBV6-5|many|TRBJ2-7|.
TGTGCCAGCAGTCCTCGGGTTGTCTCCACCTACGAGCAGTACTTC
CASSPRVVSTYEQYF
>17|TRBV7-6|few|TRBJ1-5|.
TGTGCCAGCAGCTTAGCGCTAGGACATACGATGGATCAGCCCCAGCATTTT
CASSLALGHTMDQPQHF
>14|TRBV5-6|many|TRBJ1-2|.
TGTGCCAGCAGCTTGGGAGGACAAAGATATGGCTACACCTTC
CASSLGGQRYGYTF
>16|TRBV4-2|many|TRBJ2-1|TRBD1
TGTGCCAGCAGCCAAGAAAGACAGGGTACCTACAATGAGCAGTTCTTC
CASSQERQGTYNEQFF
>13|TRBV7-9|many|TRBJ2-7|.
TGTGCCAGCAGCTTAGAATGGACAGTTGAGCAGTACTTC
CASSLEWTVEQYF
>13|TRBV7-3|many|TRBJ2-3|.
TGTGCCAGCAGCTTAAACGGGGCGTCCCCTCGGTATTTT
CASSLNGASPRYF
>16|TRBV5-1|many|TRBJ2-7|.
TGCGCCAGCAGCTTGGAAACGGCAGACCCTACCTACGAGCAGTACTTC
CASSLETADPTYEQYF
>13|TRBV5-6|many|TRBJ2-7|.
TGTGCCAGCAGCTTGGAGCCAGGGTACGAGCAGTACTTC
CASSLEPGYEQYF
>15|TRBV12-3/TRBV12-4|many|TRBJ1-5|.
TGTGCCAGCAGTACAAATAACAGGGCGGGTCAGCCCCAGCATTTT
CASSTNNRAGQPQHF
>15|TRBV12-3/TRBV12-4|many|TRBJ2-2|TRBD2
TGTGCCAGCACCATGCTCAGCCGGGGGGTCGGGGAGCTGTTTTTT
CASTMLSRGVGELFF
>13|TRBV7-2|many|TRBJ1-3|.
TGTGCCAGTAGGTTCCGCTCTGGAAACACCATATATTTT
CASRFRSGNTIYF
>15|TRBV7-3|many|TRBJ2-2|.
TGTGCCAGCAGCTTAACAGGGGGGAACACCGGGGAGCTGTTTTTT
CASSLTGGNTGELFF
>13|TRBV7-3|many|TRBJ1-1|.
TGTGCCAGCAGCCCCGCGGGGAGCCCTGAAGCTTTCTTT
CASSPAGSPEAFF
>12|TRBV29-1|many|TRBJ1-6|.
TGCAGCGCCGGAGACATGGGTTCACCCCTCCACTTT
CSAGDMGSPLHF
>15|TRBV28|many|TRBJ1-2|.
TGTGCCAGCAGTTTCTGGGGCAGATCCGCGGGTGGCTACACCTTC
CASSFWGRSAGGYTF
>15|TRBV4-3|many|TRBJ2-3|TRBD1
TGCGCCAGCAGCCCGGACAGGGATAGCACAGATACGCAGTATTTT
CASSPDRDSTDTQYF
>14|TRBV12-3/TRBV12-4|many|TRBJ2-2|.
TGTGCCAGCAGTCCGGGTCTCCTTCACGGGGAGCTGTTTTTT
CASSPGLLHGELFF
>16|TRBV7-6|many|TRBJ2-1|TRBD1
TGTGCCAGCAGCTCCCGGACAGGGGGCTTACAATGGGAGCAGTTCTTC
CASSSRTGGLQWEQFF
>17|TRBV7-9|many|TRBJ1-2|TRBD1
TGTGCCAGCAGCCGGCCGTATCCGACAGGGGACCCCTATGGCTACACCTTC
CASSRPYPTGDPYGYTF